This TCR beta chain was retrieved from a study of cytomegalovirus exposure and HLA in healthy donors. Germline V gene lookup returns CDR1 SGHTA and CDR2 FQGNSA. The CDR3 spans 16 residues. The trim removed 0 bases at V and 4 bases at J, leaving 1 base unmatched. Study outcomes and limitations: In a later analysis, V- and J-gene trimming of beta chains associated with a DCLRE1C missense variant, replicated independently.

About this clone: Its target is not known.

13 Jbeta primers and 60 Vbeta primers were used for the PCR. Data came from immunoSEQ multiplex PCR; TCRdb stores just in-frame clones and leaves some out. This sample carries 120,000 or so clones, around 69% of them seen once, and the ten largest clones take about 16%. This receptor was obtained from a man aged 50 or older in good health and CMV-seropositive. The rearrangement joins TRBV7-2 to TRBJ2-3; TRBD2 agrees at 13 bases. Sample: PBMCs. Here the CDR3 reads CASSLAGTSGADTQYF. The CDR3 DNA reads as TGTGCCAGCAGCTTAGCGGGGACTAGCGGGGCAGATACGCAGTATTTT. Full variable domain (outside the CDR3, taken from reference TRBV7-2 and TRBJ2-3): GAGVSQSPSNKVTEKGKDVELRCDPISGHTALYWYRQSLGQGLEFLIYFQGNSAPDKSGLPSDRFSAERTGGSVSTLTIQRTQQEDSAVYLCASSLAGTSGADTQYFGPGTRLTVL.